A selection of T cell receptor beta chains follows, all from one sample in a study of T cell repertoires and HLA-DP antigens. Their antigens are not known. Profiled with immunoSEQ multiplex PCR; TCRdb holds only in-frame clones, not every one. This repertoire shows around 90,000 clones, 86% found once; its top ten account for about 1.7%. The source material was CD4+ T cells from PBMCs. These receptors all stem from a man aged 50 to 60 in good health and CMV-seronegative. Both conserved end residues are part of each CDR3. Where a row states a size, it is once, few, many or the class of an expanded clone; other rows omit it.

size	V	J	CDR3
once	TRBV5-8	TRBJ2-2	CASRWQNTGELFF
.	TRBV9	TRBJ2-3	CASSVGGRTDTQYF
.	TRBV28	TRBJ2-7	CASIGSSYEQYF
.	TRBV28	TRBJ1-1	CASSSRDFSNTEAFF
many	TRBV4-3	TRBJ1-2	CASSQVGGREGYTF
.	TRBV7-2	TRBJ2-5	CASSLTSGQETQYF
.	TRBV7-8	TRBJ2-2	CASRELAGGGELFF
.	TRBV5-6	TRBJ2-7	CASSFRNLPSTSYEQYF
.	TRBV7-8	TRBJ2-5	CASSLAPMIGTQYF
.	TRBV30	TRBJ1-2	CALDLYGYTF
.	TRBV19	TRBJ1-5	CASTAPGSNQPQHF
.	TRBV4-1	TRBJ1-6	CASSQEAAGRDSPLHF
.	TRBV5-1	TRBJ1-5	CASSLDRRSNQPQHF
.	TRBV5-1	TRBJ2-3	CASSQNSGRGENTQYF
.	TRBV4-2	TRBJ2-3	CASSQYGQNTDTQYF
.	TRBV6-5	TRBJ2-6	CASSTGDSGANVLTF
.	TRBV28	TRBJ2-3	CASSFGGREDTQYF
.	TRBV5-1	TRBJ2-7	CASSRDRGLVEQYF
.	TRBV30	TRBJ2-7	CAWSVVGTGGYF
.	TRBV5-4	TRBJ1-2	CASSLPSPGDYGYTF
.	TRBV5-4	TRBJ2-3	CASSLPGTGLPSTDTQYF
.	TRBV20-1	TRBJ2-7	CSAREKYEQYF
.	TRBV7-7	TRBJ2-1	CASSLREAPYNEQFF
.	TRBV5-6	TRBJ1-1	CASSLWSGTFMNTEAFF
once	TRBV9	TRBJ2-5	CASSVAAIQETQYF
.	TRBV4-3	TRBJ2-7	CASSTGTSGNSYEQYF
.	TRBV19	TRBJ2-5	CASSRGLAGGRETQYF
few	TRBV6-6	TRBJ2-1	CASSDRGSSYNEQFF
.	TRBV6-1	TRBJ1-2	CASSPGRDYGYTF
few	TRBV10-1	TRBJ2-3	CASSGSPDTQYF
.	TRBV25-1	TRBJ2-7	CASSAPGVYEQYF
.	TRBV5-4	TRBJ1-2	CASSIDTGPGGYTF
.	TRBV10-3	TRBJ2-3	CAISELGTDTQYF
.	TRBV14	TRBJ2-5	CASSQVGYQETQYF
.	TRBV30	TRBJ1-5	CAWSVQIATRNQPQHF
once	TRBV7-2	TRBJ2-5	CASSGLAGKETQYF
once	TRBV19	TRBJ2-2	CASTKQGGTGELFF
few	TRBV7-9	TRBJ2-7	CASSLWGREYYEQYF
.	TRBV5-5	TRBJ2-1	CASSPLAGQPSGEQFF
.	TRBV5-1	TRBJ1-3	CASRSQANSGNTIYF
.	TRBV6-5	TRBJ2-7	CASSYRERYEQYF
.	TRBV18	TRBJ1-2	CASSPDAGRRGYTF
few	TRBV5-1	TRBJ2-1	CASSLSGQEYNEQFF
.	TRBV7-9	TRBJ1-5	CASSLLDSTGERPQHF
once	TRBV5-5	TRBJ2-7	CASRVTGTSGSSYEQYF
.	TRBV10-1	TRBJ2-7	CASSASGGAYEQYF
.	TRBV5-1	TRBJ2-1	CASSPTAGGLYNEQFF
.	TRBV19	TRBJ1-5	CASSRTGISNQPQHF
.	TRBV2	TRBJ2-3	CASRPGLAGSTDTQYF
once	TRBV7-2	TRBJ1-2	CASSPGTALSNYGYTF
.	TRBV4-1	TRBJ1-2	CASSQEQGPLNYGYTF